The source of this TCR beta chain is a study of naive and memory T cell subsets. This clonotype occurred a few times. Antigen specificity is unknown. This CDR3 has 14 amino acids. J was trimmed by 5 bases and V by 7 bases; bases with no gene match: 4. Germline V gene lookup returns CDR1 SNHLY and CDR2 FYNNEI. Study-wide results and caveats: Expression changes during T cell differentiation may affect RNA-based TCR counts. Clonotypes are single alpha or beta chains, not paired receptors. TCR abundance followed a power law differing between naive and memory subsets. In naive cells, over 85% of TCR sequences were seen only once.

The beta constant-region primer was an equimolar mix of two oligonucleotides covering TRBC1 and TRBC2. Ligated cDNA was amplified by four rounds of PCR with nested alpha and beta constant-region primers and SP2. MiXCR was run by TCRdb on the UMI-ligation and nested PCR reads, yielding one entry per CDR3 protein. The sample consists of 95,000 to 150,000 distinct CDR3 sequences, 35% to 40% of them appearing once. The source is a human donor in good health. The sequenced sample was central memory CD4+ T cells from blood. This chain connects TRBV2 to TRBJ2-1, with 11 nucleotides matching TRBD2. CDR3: CASKLAGGNNEQFF. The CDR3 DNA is TGTGCCAGCAAGTTAGCGGGAGGGAACAATGAGCAGTTCTTC. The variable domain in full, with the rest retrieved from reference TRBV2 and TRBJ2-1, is EPEVTQTPSHQVTQMGQEVILRCVPISNHLYFYWYRQILGQKVEFLVSFYNNEISEKSEIFDDQFSVERPDGSNFTLKIRSTKLEDSAMYFCASKLAGGNNEQFFGPGTRLTVL.